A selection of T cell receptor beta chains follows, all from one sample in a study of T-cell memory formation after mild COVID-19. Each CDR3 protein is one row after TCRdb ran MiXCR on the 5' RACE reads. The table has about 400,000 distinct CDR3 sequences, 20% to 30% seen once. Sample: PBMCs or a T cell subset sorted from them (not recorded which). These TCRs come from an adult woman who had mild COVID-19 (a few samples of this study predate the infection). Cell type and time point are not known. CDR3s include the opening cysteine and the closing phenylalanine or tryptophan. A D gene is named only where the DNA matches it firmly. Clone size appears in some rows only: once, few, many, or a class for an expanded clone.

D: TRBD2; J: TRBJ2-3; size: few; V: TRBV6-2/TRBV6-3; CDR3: CASSYPRSGRFTDTQYF; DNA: TGTGCCAGCAGTTACCCGAGGAGCGGGAGGTTCACAGATACGCAGTATTTT
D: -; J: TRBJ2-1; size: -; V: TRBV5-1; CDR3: CASSYNPTANNEQFF; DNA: TGCGCCAGCAGCTACAACCCGACAGCCAACAATGAGCAGTTCTTC
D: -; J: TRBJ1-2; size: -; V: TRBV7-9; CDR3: CASNPDGFYGYTF; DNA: TGTGCCAGCAACCCGGACGGGTTCTATGGCTACACCTTC
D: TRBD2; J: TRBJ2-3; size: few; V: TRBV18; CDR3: CASSPKQSSGRTDTQYF; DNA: TGTGCCAGCTCACCCAAGCAGAGTAGCGGGAGGACAGATACGCAGTATTTT
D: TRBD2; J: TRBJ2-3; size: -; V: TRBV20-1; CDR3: CSASGSGRATDTQYF; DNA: TGCAGTGCGTCTGGAAGCGGGAGGGCCACAGATACGCAGTATTTT
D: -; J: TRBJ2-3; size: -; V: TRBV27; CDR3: CASSPDSLDTQYF; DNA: TGTGCCAGCAGCCCTGACTCCTTAGATACGCAGTATTTT
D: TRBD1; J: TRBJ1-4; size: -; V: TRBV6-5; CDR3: CASSYSTGDLFF; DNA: TGTGCCAGCAGTTACTCGACAGGGGACCTGTTTTTT
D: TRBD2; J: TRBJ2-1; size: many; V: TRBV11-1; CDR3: CASSPGLAGVQFF; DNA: TGTGCCAGCAGCCCAGGACTAGCGGGGGTTCAGTTCTTC
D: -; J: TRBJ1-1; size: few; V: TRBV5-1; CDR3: CASSLEWGANTEAFF; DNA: TGCGCCAGCAGCTTGGAGTGGGGGGCGAACACTGAAGCTTTCTTT
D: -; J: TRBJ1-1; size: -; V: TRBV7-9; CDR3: CASSPPFAFF; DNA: TGTGCCAGCAGCCCGCCGTTTGCTTTCTTT
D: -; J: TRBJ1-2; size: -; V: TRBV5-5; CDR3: CASSLNSQDGYGYTF; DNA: TGTGCCAGCAGCTTGAATAGCCAGGATGGCTATGGCTACACCTTC
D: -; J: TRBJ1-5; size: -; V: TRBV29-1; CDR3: CSAAGEGPGQPQHF; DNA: TGCAGCGCAGCAGGGGAGGGGCCGGGTCAGCCCCAGCATTTT
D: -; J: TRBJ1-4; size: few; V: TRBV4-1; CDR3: CASSQAGRTNEKLFF; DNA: TGCGCCAGCAGCCAAGCAGGGAGAACTAATGAAAAACTGTTTTTT
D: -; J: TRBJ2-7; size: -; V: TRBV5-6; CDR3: CASRRDKGFREQYF; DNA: TGTGCCAGCAGACGCGATAAGGGGTTCCGGGAGCAGTACTTC
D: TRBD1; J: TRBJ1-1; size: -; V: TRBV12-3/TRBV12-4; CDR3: CASSPGGLNTEAFF; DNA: TGTGCCAGCAGCCCAGGGGGCCTGAACACTGAAGCTTTCTTT
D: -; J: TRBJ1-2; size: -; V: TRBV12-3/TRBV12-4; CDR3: CASSSILTGNGYTF; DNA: TGTGCCAGCAGCAGCATATTGACGGGGAATGGCTACACCTTC
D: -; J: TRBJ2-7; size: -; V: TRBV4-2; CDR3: CASSQEGNSPISYEQYF; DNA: TGTGCCAGCAGCCAAGAGGGAAACAGTCCGATTTCCTACGAGCAGTACTTC
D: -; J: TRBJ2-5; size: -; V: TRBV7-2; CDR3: CASSSNRAPGTQYF; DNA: TGTGCCAGCAGCTCCAACAGGGCCCCGGGGACCCAGTACTTC
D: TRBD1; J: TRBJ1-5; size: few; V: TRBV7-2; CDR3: CASSLGQAHQPQHF; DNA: TGTGCCAGCAGCCTAGGACAGGCTCATCAGCCCCAGCATTTT
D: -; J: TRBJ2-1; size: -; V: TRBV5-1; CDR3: CASSFQGGANNEQFF; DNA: TGCGCCAGCAGCTTTCAGGGGGGGGCCAACAATGAGCAGTTCTTC
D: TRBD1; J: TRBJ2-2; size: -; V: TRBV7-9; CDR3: CASSPAAGGTGELFF; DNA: TGTGCCAGCAGCCCCGCGGCAGGGGGAACCGGGGAGCTGTTTTTT
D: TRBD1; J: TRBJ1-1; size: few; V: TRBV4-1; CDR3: CASSQDRTGHEAFF; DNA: TGCGCCAGCAGCCAAGATAGGACAGGCCATGAAGCTTTCTTT
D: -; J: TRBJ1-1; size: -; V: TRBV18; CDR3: CASSPRDPMNTEAFF; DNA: TGTGCCAGCTCACCCAGGGACCCAATGAACACTGAAGCTTTCTTT
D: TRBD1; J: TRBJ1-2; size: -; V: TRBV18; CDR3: CASNLAQGAFGYTF; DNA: TGTGCCAGCAATTTAGCACAGGGGGCGTTTGGCTACACCTTC
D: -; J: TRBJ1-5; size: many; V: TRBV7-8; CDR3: CASSPEGPGHSNQPQHF; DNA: TGTGCCAGCAGTCCAGAGGGGCCGGGACATAGCAATCAGCCCCAGCATTTT
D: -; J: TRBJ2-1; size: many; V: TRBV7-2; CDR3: CASSLGVGEQFF; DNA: TGTGCCAGCAGCTTAGGTGTGGGAGAGCAGTTCTTC
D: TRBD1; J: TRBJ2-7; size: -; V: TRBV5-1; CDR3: CASSPYRGTNEQYF; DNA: TGCGCCAGCAGCCCTTACAGGGGTACCAACGAGCAGTACTTC
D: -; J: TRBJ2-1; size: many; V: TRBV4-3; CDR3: CASSQVALGGSSYNEQFF; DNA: TGCGCCAGCAGCCAGGTTGCTTTAGGGGGGAGCTCCTACAATGAGCAGTTCTTC
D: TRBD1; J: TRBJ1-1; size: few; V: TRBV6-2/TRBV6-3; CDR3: CASSRDSLAEAFF; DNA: TGTGCCAGCAGCCGGGACAGTTTAGCTGAAGCTTTCTTT
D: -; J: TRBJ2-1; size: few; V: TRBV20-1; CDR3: CSARVTIGGDLGNEQFF; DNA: TGCAGTGCTAGAGTGACCATCGGCGGGGACCTAGGCAATGAGCAGTTCTTC
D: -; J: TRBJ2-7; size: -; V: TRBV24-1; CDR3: CATSDLYPVLPCYEQYF; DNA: TGTGCCACCAGTGATTTGTACCCAGTACTCCCTTGCTACGAGCAGTACTTC
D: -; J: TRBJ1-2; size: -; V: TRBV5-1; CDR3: CASKIGGYSGYTF; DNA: TGCGCCAGCAAGATCGGGGGCTATAGTGGCTACACCTTC
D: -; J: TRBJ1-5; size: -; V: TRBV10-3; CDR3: CAISAGGHQPQHF; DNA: TGTGCCATCAGTGCCGGGGGACATCAGCCCCAGCATTTT
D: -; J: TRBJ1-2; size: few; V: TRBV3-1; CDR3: CASSQGGFYGYTF; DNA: TGTGCCAGCAGCCAAGGAGGGTTCTATGGCTACACCTTC
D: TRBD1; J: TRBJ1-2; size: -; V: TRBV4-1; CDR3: CASSDRVYYGYTF; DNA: TGCGCCAGCAGCGACAGGGTTTACTATGGCTACACCTTC
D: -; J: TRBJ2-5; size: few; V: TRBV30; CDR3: CAWSPPPRTQYF; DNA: TGTGCCTGGAGCCCCCCCCCGAGGACCCAGTACTTC
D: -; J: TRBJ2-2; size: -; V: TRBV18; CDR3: CASSPIWTARGTGELFF; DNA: TGTGCCAGCTCACCAATTTGGACAGCTCGTGGGACCGGGGAGCTGTTTTTT
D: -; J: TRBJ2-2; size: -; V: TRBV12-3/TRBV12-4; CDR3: CASSFAGAPPGELFF; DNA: TGTGCCAGCAGTTTCGCTGGGGCCCCTCCGGGGGAGCTGTTTTTT
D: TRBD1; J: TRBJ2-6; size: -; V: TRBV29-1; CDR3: CSAGTGGSGANVLTF; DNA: TGCAGCGCTGGGACAGGGGGCTCTGGGGCCAACGTCCTGACTTTC
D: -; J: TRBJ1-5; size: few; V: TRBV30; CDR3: CAWSAGVGNQPQHF; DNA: TGTGCCTGGTCTGCGGGAGTCGGCAATCAGCCCCAGCATTTT
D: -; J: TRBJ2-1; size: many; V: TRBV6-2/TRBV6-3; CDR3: CASSTAGEQFF; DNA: TGTGCCAGCAGTACGGCGGGTGAGCAGTTCTTC
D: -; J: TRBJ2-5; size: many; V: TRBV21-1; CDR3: CASSTSGRETQYF; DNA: TGTGCCAGCAGTACTAGCGGGAGAGAGACCCAGTACTTC
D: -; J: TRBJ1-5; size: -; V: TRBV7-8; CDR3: CAGGDHPEPQHF; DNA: TGTGCCGGCGGAGACCACCCCGAGCCCCAGCATTTT
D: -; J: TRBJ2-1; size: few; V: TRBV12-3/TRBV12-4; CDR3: CASSFRLASFNEQFF; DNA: TGTGCCAGCAGTTTTAGGCTAGCGAGTTTCAATGAGCAGTTCTTC
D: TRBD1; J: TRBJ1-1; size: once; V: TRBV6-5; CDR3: CASSLRTGSAFF; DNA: TGTGCCAGCAGTCTCCGGACAGGTTCGGCTTTCTTT
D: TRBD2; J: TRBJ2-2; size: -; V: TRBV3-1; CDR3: CASSQAARLAGSGELFF; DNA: TGTGCCAGCAGCCAAGCTGCGAGACTAGCGGGGTCCGGGGAGCTGTTTTTT
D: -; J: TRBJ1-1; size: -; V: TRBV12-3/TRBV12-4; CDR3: CASSFPRRNTEAFF; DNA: TGTGCCAGCAGTTTCCCCAGGCGGAACACTGAAGCTTTCTTT
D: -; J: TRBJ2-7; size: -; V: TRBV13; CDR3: CASSLAQDEQYF; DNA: TGTGCCAGCAGCTTAGCCCAGGACGAGCAGTACTTC
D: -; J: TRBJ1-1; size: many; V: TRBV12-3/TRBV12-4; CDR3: CASSYRGRDTEAFF; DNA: TGTGCCAGCAGTTATAGGGGGAGGGACACTGAAGCTTTCTTT
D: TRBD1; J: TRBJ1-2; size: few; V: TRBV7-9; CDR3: CASSGTAGGYTF; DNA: TGTGCCAGCAGCGGGACAGCCGGAGGCTACACCTTC
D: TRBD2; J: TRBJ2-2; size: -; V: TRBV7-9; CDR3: CASSFSVRTSGRTGELFF; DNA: TGTGCCAGCAGCTTTTCCGTCCGGACTAGCGGGAGAACCGGGGAGCTGTTTTTT
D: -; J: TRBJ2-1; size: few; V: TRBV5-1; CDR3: CASSSGPWEQFF; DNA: TGCGCCAGCAGCTCGGGTCCTTGGGAGCAGTTCTTC
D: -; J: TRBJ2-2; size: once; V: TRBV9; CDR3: CASSVAILNTGELFF; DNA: TGTGCCAGCAGCGTAGCTATTCTCAACACCGGGGAGCTGTTTTTT
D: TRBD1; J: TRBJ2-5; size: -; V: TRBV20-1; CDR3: CSARDPGQGAETQYF; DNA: TGCAGTGCTAGAGACCCGGGACAGGGAGCAGAGACCCAGTACTTC
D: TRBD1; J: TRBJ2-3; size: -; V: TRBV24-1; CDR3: CATSERQGARMQYF; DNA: TGTGCCACCAGTGAGCGCCAGGGGGCTAGGATGCAGTATTTT
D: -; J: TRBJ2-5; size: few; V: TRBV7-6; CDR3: CASSTPRVSETQYF; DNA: TGTGCCAGCAGCACTCCGCGAGTAAGCGAGACCCAGTACTTC
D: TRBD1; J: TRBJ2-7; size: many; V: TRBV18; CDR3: CASSPRDRGRPYEQYF; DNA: TGTGCCAGCTCACCACGGGACAGGGGACGCCCCTACGAGCAGTACTTC